This T cell receptor (beta chain) was observed in a study of identical twins. General study results and limits: The conclusions drew on cross-sectional statistical analysis instead of tracking the same donors. Where out-of-frame alpha sequences were twin-shared, they showed excess low generation probability.

This clonotype was counted a few times. Its antigen is as yet unknown. The V end lost 6 bases, the J end lost 0 bases, and 15 bases lay between the germline ends. The CDR3 extends over 15 amino acids. Germline V lookup: CDR1 DFQATT, CDR2 SNEGSKA (reference sequence). cDNA carried unique molecular identifiers, and a universal primer site was added by template switching. A single record per CDR3 protein comes from TCRdb applying MiXCR to the 5' RACE reads. This sample has some 500,000 distinct CDR3 sequences, with roughly 13% found just once. These sequences were also reported in another study, on yellow fever vaccine responses in identical twins.

This TCR derives from a woman between 18 and 29 years old in good health. The sequencing sample was made of CD4+ T cells sorted from blood. V usage is TRBV20-1 and J usage is TRBJ1-3; the D is unclear. The DNA of the CDR3 is TGCAGTGCAAGCCGGATCTTCAGCTCTGGAAACACCATATATTTT. It yields the protein CSASRIFSSGNTIYF.